One T cell receptor (beta chain) is described in this entry. The record originates from a study of blood T cell repertoires in COVID-19. Study-wide background: Collection of acute and convalescent COVID-19 samples took place in the United States, Italy and Spain.

Repertoires were generated with immunoSEQ multiplex PCR, while TCRdb's copy carries only in-frame clones and drops some. The table lists around 190,000 clones, 88% of them singletons. The CDR3 runs 16 residues. The trim removed 4 bases at V and 8 bases at J, leaving 11 bases unmatched. Germline CDR1 is MDHEN and CDR2 is SYDVKM. The sequenced sample was peripheral blood. This sequence joins TRBV28 and TRBJ2-1; 10 positions match TRBD2. This receptor was taken from a human donor in a cohort sampled during active COVID-19. CDR3 amino acids: CASSSPPSGSFDEQFF. CDR3 coding DNA: TGTGCCAGCAGTTCCCCCCCTAGCGGGAGTTTCGATGAGCAGTTCTTC.